This passage covers 10 T cell receptor beta chains from one sample sequenced in a study of shared clonotypes between healthy human individuals. TCRdb's copy holds only in-frame clones and misses some; the assay was immunoSEQ multiplex PCR. The table has over a million clones, approximately 80% seen once. Sequenced sample: memory CD4+ T cells from PBMCs. Subset of the sample: CD45RA-negative fraction. These receptors originate from a young man in good health. Some clones in this sample may be carry-over from other donors' samples.

The chain couples TRBV29-1 to TRBJ1-2; perhaps TRBD1 as D (6 bases). The CDR3 is 17 amino acids. The germline V gene encodes CDR1 SQVTM and CDR2 ANQGSEA. Trimming cost V 0 bases and J 5 bases, with 22 bases left between them. CDR3 protein: CSVEDGQGQPLEYGYTF. CDR3 DNA sequence: TGCAGCGTTGAAGATGGGCAGGGGCAACCTCTTGAATATGGCTACACCTTC.

The chain links TRBV19 to TRBJ1-5; D possibly corresponds to TRBD1 (5 bases). CDR3 length: 15 amino acids. The V gene lost 3 bases and the J gene lost 2 bases, with 11 bases spanning the gap. CDR1 is LNHDA and CDR2 is SQIVND in the germline V gene (reference sequence). The DNA for the CDR3 is TGTGCCAGTAGTATGTATGGCAGGGGCAATCAGCCCCAGCATTTT. Its protein is CASSMYGRGNQPQHF. Looking up the rest from reference TRBV19 and TRBJ1-5 gives the full variable domain: DGGITQSPKYLFRKEGQNVTLSCEQNLNHDAMYWYRQDPGQGLRLIYYSQIVNDFQKGDIAEGYSVSREKKESFPLTVTSAQKNPTAFYLCASSMYGRGNQPQHFGDGTRLSIL.

The chain employs TRBV7-3 and TRBJ2-2; D not certain. The CDR3 has 14 amino acids. Looked up from germline, CDR1 is SGHTA and CDR2 is FQGTGA. V was pared by 2 bases and J by 7 bases, with 11 bases between. CDR3 protein: CASSLLSTGGELFF. The CDR3 nucleotides are TGTGCCAGCAGCTTACTCTCGACGGGCGGGGAGCTGTTTTTT.

The chain carries TRBV7-9 and TRBJ2-3; the D is unclear. Trimming left V 4 bases short and J 5 bases short, with 4 bases between. Germline values: CDR1 SEHNR, CDR2 FQNEAQ (reference sequence). This CDR3 contains 11 residues. The CDR3 DNA is TGTGCCAGCAGCTCCCAAGATACGCAGTATTTT. Protein: CASSSQDTQYF.

This chain connects TRBV6-5 to TRBJ1-1, with 7 nucleotides matching TRBD1. The ends lost 7 bases at V and 1 base at J; junction bases unmatched: 6. The CDR3 runs to 14 residues. CDR1 is MNHEY, CDR2 SVGAGI, per germline. This CDR3 is CASKYRGANTEAFF. CDR3 nucleotide sequence: TGTGCCAGCAAATACAGGGGAGCGAACACTGAAGCTTTCTTT.

This clone was found a few times. This sequence joins TRBV20-1 and TRBJ1-2; perhaps TRBD1 as D (6 bases). The CDR3 loop spans 11 amino acids. CDR1 and CDR2 (germline): DFQATT, SNEGSKA (reference sequence). V lost 7 bases, J lost 6 bases, and 12 bases lay in between. The CDR3 DNA sequence: TGCAGTGTCGACCGGGGGCATGGCTACACCTTC. Its protein is CSVDRGHGYTF.

This chain joins TRBV11-2 and TRBJ2-1, with a possible D match to TRBD2 (6 bases). This CDR3 is 14 amino acids long. V was shortened by 1 base and J by 14 bases, with 18 bases between the two germline ends. CDR1 is SGHAT, CDR2 FQNNGV, per germline. DNA for the CDR3: TGTGCCAGCAGCTTAGCCCTCGGGAGTGGAATGGAGTTCTTC. Translated, it gives CASSLALGSGMEFF.

This chain joins TRBV19 and TRBJ1-1; D is ambiguous. The germline gives CDR1 LNHDA, CDR2 SQIVND (reference sequence). This CDR3 region has 14 residues. Trimming took off 9 bases at V and 5 bases at J, with 19 bases between the two ends. The CDR3 coding sequence is TGTGCCAGCTACTTGGACCCGGCACGGACTGAAGCTTTCTTT. It encodes CASYLDPARTEAFF.

This clone turned up a few times. V is TRBV6-1 and J is TRBJ2-2; 7 bases match TRBD2. This CDR3 is 15 amino acids long. Germline loops: CDR1 MNHNS, CDR2 SASEGT. With V trimmed by 4 bases and J by 6 bases, 8 bases remained unmatched. CDR3 nucleotide sequence: TGTGCCAGCAGTGGGACTAGGGTAGGATCCGGGGAGCTGTTTTTT. Its translation is CASSGTRVGSGELFF.

In its sample, this clone was seen a few times. A read error is the likely source, as a far larger clone sits one nucleotide away. The same CDR3 arises from other DNA sequences in this sample as well. The chain couples TRBV6-1 to TRBJ2-6; D is perhaps TRBD2 (5 bases). Germline-derived CDR1 and CDR2 are MNHNS and SASEGT. The CDR3 has 16 amino acids. V lost 2 bases and J lost 0, with 8 bases in between. CDR3 DNA sequence: TGTGCCAGCAGTGAACTGGACTTCTCTGGGGCCAACGTCCTGACTTTC. Amino acids: CASSELDFSGANVLTF.